This TCR beta chain was profiled in a study of human T cells and chemical hapten exposure. Across the study: Patients, mostly women, had alopecia areata, alopecia totalis or alopecia universalis.

From the RACE reads, TCRdb called clonotypes with MiXCR, one entry per CDR3 protein. This sample yields around 360,000 distinct CDR3 sequences, of which 6% to 7% are seen a single time; around 5.6% belongs to the top ten. In this sample, this clonotype turned up a few times. The time point denotes: patch test 2, 6 weeks after DPC sensitization. This sample's treatment: therapeutic diphenylcyclopropenone sensitization with weekly scalp DPC. Trimming pared 6 bases from V and 2 bases from J, leaving 12 bases between. The CDR3 contains 14 residues. The germline V gene has CDR1 MNHEY and CDR2 SVGAGI. The receptor comes from a woman between 18 and 29 years old with alopecia areata. Some clones in this sample may be carry-over from other donors' samples. Sequencing was performed on whole blood, taken in connection with sensitization to the hapten diphenylcyclopropenone (DPC). J is TRBJ2-3 and V is TRBV6-5, with D maybe TRBD1 (5 bases). In DNA form, the CDR3 reads TGTGCCAGCAGCCCTAAACAGGCCACAGATACGCAGTATTTT. Encoded protein: CASSPKQATDTQYF.